The clone carrying this T cell receptor beta chain came up a few times. Its target is not known. Sample-barcoded 5' priming and a J-beta primer mix drove a second PCR of roughly 6 to 12 cycles. Researchers report that each sample yielded at least 3 million CDR3-containing paired-end reads. TCRdb re-called the 5' RACE reads with MiXCR, one entry per CDR3 protein. Among 600,000 to 800,000 distinct CDR3 sequences, about 50% were seen once, and the ten largest hold less than 15%. This sample is drawn from a study of blood T cells in healthy people across ages. Study-wide points: Estimated diversity that came from one million T cells was considered an underestimate. Fewer expanded clones and more diversity marked long-lived versus aged donors. Percentage of naive T cells showed a strong correlation with TCR beta diversity.

Germline-derived CDR1 and CDR2 are LGHNA and YNFKEQ. Trimming stripped 0 bases from V and 2 bases from J, with 4 bases between. The CDR3 has 13 amino acids. The sequence derives from a woman at least 80 years old in good health. The J gene is TRBJ2-5, the V gene TRBV4-2; D gene ambiguous. The sample taken for sequencing was blood. In DNA form, the CDR3 reads TGTGCCAGCAGCCAAGATAGTCAAGAGACCCAGTACTTC. Its translation is CASSQDSQETQYF.